This T cell receptor (beta chain) derives from a study of T cell responses to AZD1222 COVID-19 vaccine. The trim removed 6 bases at V and 8 bases at J, leaving 8 bases unmatched. CDR1 is MNHEY, CDR2 SVGAGI, per germline. This CDR3 contains 14 residues. Data came from immunoSEQ multiplex PCR; TCRdb stores just in-frame clones and leaves some out. The profile shows 70,000 to 95,000 clones, about 90% of them singletons. The chain links TRBV6-5 to TRBJ1-4, with 8 bases lining up with TRBD1. This receptor was obtained from an adult in good health. Sequenced here: peripheral blood, sampled on day 0 of MenACWY control vaccination. The CDR3 loop reads CASSLGQGLEKLFF. CDR3 coding DNA: TGTGCCAGCAGCCTTGGACAGGGATTGGAAAAACTGTTTTTT.